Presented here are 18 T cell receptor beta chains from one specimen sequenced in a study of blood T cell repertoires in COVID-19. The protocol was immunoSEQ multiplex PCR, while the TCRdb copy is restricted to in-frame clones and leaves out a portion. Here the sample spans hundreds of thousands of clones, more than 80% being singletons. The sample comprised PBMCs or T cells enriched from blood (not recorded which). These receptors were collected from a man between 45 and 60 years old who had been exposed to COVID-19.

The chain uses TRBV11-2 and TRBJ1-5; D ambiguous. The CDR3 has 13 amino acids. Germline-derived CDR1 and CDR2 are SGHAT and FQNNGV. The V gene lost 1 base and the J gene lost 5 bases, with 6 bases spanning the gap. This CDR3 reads CASSLGFDQPQHF. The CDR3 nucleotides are TGTGCCAGCAGCTTAGGTTTCGATCAGCCCCAGCATTTT.

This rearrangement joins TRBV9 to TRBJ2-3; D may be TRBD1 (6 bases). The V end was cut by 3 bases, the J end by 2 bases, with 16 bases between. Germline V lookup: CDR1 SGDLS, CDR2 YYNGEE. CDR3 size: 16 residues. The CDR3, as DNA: TGTGCCAGCAGCGCTACAGGGATCTGGAACACAGATACGCAGTATTTT. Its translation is CASSATGIWNTDTQYF.

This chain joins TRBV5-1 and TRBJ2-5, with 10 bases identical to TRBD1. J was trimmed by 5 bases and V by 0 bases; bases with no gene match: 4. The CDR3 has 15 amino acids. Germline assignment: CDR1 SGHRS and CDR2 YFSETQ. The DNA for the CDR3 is TGCGCCAGCAGCTTGGAGACAGGGGGCATTGAGACCCAGTACTTC. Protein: CASSLETGGIETQYF.

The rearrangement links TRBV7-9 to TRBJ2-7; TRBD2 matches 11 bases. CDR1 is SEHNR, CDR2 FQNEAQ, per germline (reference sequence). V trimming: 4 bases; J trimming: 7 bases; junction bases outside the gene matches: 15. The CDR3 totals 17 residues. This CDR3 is CASSSISGRAGEGEQYV. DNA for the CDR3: TGTGCCAGCAGCTCAATTAGCGGGAGGGCCGGAGAGGGGGAGCAGTACGTC.

CDR3 DNA: TGCGCCAGCAGCCCCCAGGCTTACAGTTCTGGAAACACCATATATTTT. This gives the protein CASSPQAYSSGNTIYF. The V call is TRBV5-1, the J call TRBJ1-3; D uncertain. The CDR3 has 16 residues. Germline V gives CDR1 SGHRS, CDR2 YFSETQ. Trimming removed 4 bases at V and 1 base at J, with 15 bases between.

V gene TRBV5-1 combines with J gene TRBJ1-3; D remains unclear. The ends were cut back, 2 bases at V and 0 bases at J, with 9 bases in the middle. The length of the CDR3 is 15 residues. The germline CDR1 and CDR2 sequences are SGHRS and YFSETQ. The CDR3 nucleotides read TGCGCCAGCAGCTTTGGCGGAAACTCTGGAAACACCATATATTTT. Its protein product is CASSFGGNSGNTIYF.

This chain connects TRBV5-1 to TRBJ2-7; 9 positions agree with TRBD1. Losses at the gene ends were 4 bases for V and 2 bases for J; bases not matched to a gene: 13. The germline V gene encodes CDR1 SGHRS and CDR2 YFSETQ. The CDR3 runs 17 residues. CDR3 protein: CASSPFSGQGTTYEQYF. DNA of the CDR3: TGCGCCAGCAGCCCCTTTTCGGGACAGGGCACAACCTACGAGCAGTACTTC.

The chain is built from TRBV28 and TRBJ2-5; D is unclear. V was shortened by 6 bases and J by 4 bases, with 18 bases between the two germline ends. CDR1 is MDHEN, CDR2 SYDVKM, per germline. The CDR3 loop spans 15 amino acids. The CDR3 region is CASRSRGRFPETQYF. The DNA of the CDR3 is TGTGCCAGCAGATCCAGAGGAAGGTTTCCAGAGACCCAGTACTTC.

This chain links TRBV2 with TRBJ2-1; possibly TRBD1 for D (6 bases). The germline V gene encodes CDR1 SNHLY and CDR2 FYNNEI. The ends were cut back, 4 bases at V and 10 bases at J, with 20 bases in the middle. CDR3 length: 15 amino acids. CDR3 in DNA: TGTGCCAGCAGTGTAGACCGATCAGGGGCTCGAGAGCAGTTCTTC. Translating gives CASSVDRSGAREQFF.

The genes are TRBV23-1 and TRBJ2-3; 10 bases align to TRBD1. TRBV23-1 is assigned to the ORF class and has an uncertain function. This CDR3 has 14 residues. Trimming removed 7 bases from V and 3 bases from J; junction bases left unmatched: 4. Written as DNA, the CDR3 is TGCGCCAGCACTGCGGGACAGGGGACAGATACGCAGTATTTT. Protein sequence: CASTAGQGTDTQYF.

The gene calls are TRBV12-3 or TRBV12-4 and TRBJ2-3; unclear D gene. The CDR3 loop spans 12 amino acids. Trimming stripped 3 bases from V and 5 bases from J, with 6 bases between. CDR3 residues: CASSFFLDTQYF. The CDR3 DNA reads TGTGCCAGCAGTTTCTTCTTAGATACGCAGTATTTT.

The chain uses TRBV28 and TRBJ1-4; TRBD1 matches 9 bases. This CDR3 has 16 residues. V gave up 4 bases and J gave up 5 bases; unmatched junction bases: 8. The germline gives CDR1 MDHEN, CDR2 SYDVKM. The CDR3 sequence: CASSSPGTGKNEKLFF. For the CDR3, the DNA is TGTGCCAGCAGTTCCCCGGGGACAGGGAAAAATGAAAAACTGTTTTTT.

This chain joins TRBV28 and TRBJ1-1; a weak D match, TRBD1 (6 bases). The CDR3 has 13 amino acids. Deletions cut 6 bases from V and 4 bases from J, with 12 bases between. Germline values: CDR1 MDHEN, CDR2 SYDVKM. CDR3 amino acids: CASRPQGTTEAFF. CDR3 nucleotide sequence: TGTGCCAGCAGGCCACAGGGTACCACTGAAGCTTTCTTT.

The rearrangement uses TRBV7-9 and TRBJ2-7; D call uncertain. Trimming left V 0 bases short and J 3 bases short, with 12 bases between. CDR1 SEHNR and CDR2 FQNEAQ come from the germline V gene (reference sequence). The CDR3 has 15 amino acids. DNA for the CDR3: TGTGCCAGCAGCTTAGCGTTAGGCAGGAACTACGAGCAGTACGTC. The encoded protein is CASSLALGRNYEQYV.

CDR3 coding DNA: TGTGCCAGCTCACCACCGTCAGGGGGGGAGACCCAGTACTTC. Encoded protein: CASSPPSGGETQYF. The chain employs TRBV18 and TRBJ2-5; D is perhaps TRBD1 (7 bases). Trimming cost V 0 bases and J 5 bases, with 10 bases left between them. This CDR3 has 14 amino acids. Germline V gene lookup returns CDR1 KGHSH and CDR2 LQKENI.

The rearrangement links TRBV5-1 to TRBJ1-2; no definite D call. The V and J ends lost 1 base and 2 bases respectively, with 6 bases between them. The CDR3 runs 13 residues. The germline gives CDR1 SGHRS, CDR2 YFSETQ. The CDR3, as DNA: TGCGCCAGCAGCTTGATCGGGAACTATGGCTACACCTTC. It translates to CASSLIGNYGYTF.

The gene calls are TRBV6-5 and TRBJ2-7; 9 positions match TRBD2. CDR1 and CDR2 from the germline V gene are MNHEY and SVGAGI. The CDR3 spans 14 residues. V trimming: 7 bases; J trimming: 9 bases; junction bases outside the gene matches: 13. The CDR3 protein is CASNPRGSGSVQYV. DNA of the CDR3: TGTGCCAGCAATCCCCGTGGTAGCGGGAGTGTGCAGTACGTC.

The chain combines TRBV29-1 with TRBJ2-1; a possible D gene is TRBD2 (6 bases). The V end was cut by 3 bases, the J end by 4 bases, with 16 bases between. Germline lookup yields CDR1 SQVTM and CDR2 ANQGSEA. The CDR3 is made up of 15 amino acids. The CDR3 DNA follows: TGCAGCGTTGAGTCGCAGGCCGGGGGATACAATGAGCAGTTCTTC. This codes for CSVESQAGGYNEQFF.